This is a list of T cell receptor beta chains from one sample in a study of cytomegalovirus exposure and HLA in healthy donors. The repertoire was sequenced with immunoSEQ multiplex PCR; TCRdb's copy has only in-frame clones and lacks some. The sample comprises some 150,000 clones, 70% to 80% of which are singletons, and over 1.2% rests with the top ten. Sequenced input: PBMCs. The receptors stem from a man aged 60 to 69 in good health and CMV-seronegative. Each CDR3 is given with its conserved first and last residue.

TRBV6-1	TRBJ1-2	CASSGRSPTPGYTF
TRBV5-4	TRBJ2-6	CASSTTGLFADLRANVLTF
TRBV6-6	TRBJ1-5	CASSYSGTSQRPQHF
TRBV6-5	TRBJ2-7	CASSPRDRGFHEQYF
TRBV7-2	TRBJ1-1	CASSQNTEAFF
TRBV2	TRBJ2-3	CAAQGGDTQYF
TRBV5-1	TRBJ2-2	CASSAGGHNPGDTGELFF
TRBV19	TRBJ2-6	CASSPGHSGANVLTF
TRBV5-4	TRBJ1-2	CASSLDQYGYTF
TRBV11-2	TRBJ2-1	CASSLSRSNEQFF
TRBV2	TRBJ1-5	CASSAQGSRNQPQHF
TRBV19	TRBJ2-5	CASSTSGVYQETQYF